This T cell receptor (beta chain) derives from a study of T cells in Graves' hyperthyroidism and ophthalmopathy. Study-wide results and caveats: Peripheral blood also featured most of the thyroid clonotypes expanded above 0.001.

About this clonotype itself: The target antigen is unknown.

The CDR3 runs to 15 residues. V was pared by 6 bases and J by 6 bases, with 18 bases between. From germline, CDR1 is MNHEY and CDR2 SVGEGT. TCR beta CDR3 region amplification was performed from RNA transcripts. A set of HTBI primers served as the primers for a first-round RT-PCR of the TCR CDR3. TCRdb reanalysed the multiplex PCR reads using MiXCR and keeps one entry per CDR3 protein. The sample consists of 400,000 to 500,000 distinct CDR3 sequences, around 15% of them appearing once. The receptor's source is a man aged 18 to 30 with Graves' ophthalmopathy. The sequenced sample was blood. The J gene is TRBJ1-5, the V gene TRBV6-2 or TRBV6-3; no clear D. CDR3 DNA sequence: TGTGCCAGCAGCCAGATTCTTGGGGAAACTCAGCCCCAGCATTTT. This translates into CASSQILGETQPQHF.